This TCR beta chain derives from a study of Graves' ophthalmopathy and Graves' hyperthyroidism (dated by TCRdb to about 2018). For context, the study as a whole: Peripheral blood was collected at initial diagnosis, before any treatment. In over five hyperthyroidism patients, T-cell repertoires of thyroid tissue and blood were compared. To tell Graves' ophthalmopathy apart from Graves' hyperthyroidism, and to predict which patients would progress to ophthalmopathy, the study relied on TCR beta repertoire signatures. In total, 135 blood samples were TCR-sequenced: roughly 45 ophthalmopathy, some 80 hyperthyroidism and some 17 hyperthyroidism-to-ophthalmopathy patients. An independent validation cohort comprised some 19 hyperthyroidism patients and 15 to 17 patients who later progressed from hyperthyroidism to ophthalmopathy. To explore V-J signatures that distinguish ophthalmopathy from hyperthyroidism, a discovery set of about 99 patients was enrolled, made up of 43 with ophthalmopathy and 57 with stable hyperthyroidism. After sampling, hyperthyroidism patients received methimazole starting at 30 mg daily, and ophthalmopathy patients received high-dose intravenous methylprednisolone. The 75 to 100 discovery patients were randomly split 7:3 into training and test sets.

For CDR1 and CDR2, the germline V gene lists MNHEY and SVGAGI. V was cut back by 0 bases and J by 8 bases, leaving a gap of 13 bases between them. Measured from the cysteine to the phenylalanine, the CDR3 is 14 residues long. The retained sequence is limited to the CDR3, 42 bases, with the frame set at the first base. Concerning this clonotype: The target of this receptor is not known. Per-base quality was not reported, and no clone a single base away is much larger than it.

TCR beta CDR3 regions were amplified from RNA transcripts for repertoire sequencing. A first-round RT-PCR used HTBI primers with the Qiagen OneStep RT-PCR kit, followed by a second-round multiplex PCR, size selection and purification. The libraries underwent paired-end sequencing with 100 bp reads on an Illumina HiSeq2000. The original methods were these. Reads were processed with SOAPnuke, discarding reads with adapters, uncalled bases, mean Phred below 15, or no exact constant-primer or identifier match. High-quality paired reads were merged with COPE v1.2.5. Unique nucleotide sequences were defined as clonotypes and aligned to IMGT TRB V, D and J references using MiTCR v1.1. Only V-J combinations with frequency above 0.0001 were analysed, covering 99% to 99.2% of repertoires. A TCR clonal expansion and chaos score per V-J combination was defined as the ratio of F50 clonal expansion to chaos observed in the TCRdist matrix. Welch's t-statistics and random forest were used to reduce features to approximately 13 V-J combinations, which were fed into a naive Bayes classifier. Thyroid-blood repertoire similarity was quantified with the Morisita-Horn index. Clones were called with MiXCR by TCRdb after fastp trimmed the public reads at Q25, and only in-frame beta chains were retained. Each record represents a unique CDR3 protein, reported with the most common genes and DNA among its rows. TCRdb, not the authors, supplied the V and J calls. In all, the sample holds 150,000 to 200,000 distinct CDR3 sequences, and roughly two fifths of those were seen once. The ten most abundant clones make up nearly 9% of the sample.

Beyond this particular receptor, the publication reports: Ophthalmopathy was separated from stable hyperthyroidism by the 13-signature model with around 88% sensitivity and about 81% specificity in cross-validation and with 80%/75% in the test set. Sample size was not statistically predetermined, and group allocation was not concealed from the investigators. In validation, the model predicted ophthalmopathy progression with about 70% sensitivity and around 72% specificity; 12 predicted patients were CT-confirmed with GO in a median of approximately six months. Most expanded thyroid clonotypes with a frequency above 0.001 also appeared in blood, which suggests that blood repertoires may reflect the immune response in the thyroid.

The ophthalmopathy patients had moderately to severely active disease, with a Clinical Activity Score of 3 or higher, a NOSPECS grade of 4 or higher, and a disease duration of less than 3 months. Patients were excluded if they had other autoimmune diseases, uncontrolled infections, pregnancy or lactation. Clinical symptoms, serum thyroxine, TRAb, thyroid ultrasound and orbital computed tomography were used for diagnosis. PBMCs were isolated from around 10 ml of fresh peripheral blood by Ficoll-Paque density gradient centrifugation. Total RNA was extracted using Trizol reagent, and RNA quality was checked on an Agilent 2100 Bioanalyzer.

Recombination joined TRBV6-5 with TRBJ1-2, with no reliable assignment of the D segment. This clonotype was sampled from a young man with Graves' ophthalmopathy. Donor details come from another sample of the same person, matched by shared clones. Sequenced sample: peripheral blood. The nucleotides are TGTGCCAGCAGTTACTCGAGAACGGGCCGGGGCTACACCTTC. Its protein is CASSYSRTGRGYTF.